These 10 T cell receptor beta chains were all obtained from the same sample, sequenced in a study of Graves' ophthalmopathy and Graves' hyperthyroidism. RNA transcripts yielded amplified TCR beta CDR3 regions. An initial RT-PCR round employing HTBI primers preceded a second-round multiplex PCR. TCRdb redid the calling of the multiplex PCR reads with MiXCR, one entry per CDR3 protein. The profile shows 1 million to 1.3 million distinct CDR3 sequences, around a third of them singletons. Sequenced: peripheral blood or thyroid tissue (not recorded which). These receptors all stem from an adult man with Graves' hyperthyroidism.

This clonotype was picked up many times. The rearrangement links TRBV9 to TRBJ1-1; no definite D call. Germline CDR1 is SGDLS and CDR2 is YYNGEE. Trimming shortened V by 3 bases and J by 0 bases, and 9 bases separated the two germline ends. The CDR3 loop spans 14 amino acids. CDR3 amino acids: CASSEGALNTEAFF. CDR3 DNA sequence: TGTGCCAGCAGCGAGGGTGCCCTGAACACTGAAGCTTTCTTT.

This clonotype was recorded at least ten times. This sequence joins TRBV7-9 and TRBJ2-5; the D is unclear. V lost 5 bases to trimming and J lost 3 bases, with 16 bases between them. This CDR3 spans 15 amino acids. Germline CDR1 and CDR2: SEHNR and FQNEAQ (reference sequence). CDR3 sequence reads: CASSQEALPEETQYF. Here the CDR3 DNA reads TGTGCCAGCAGCCAAGAGGCCCTACCGGAAGAGACCCAGTACTTC. Full variable domain (outside the CDR3, taken from reference TRBV7-9 and TRBJ2-5): DTGVSQNPRHKITKRGQNVTFRCDPISEHNRLYWYRQTLGQGPEFLTYFQNEAQLEKSRLLSDRFSAERPKGSFSTLEIQRTEQGDSAMYLCASSQEALPEETQYFGPGTRLLVL.

This clonotype appeared once. The chain is built from TRBV4-3 and TRBJ2-7, with 9 bases lining up with TRBD1. The CDR3 is 16 amino acids. V shed 0 bases, J shed 3 bases, and the junction held 6 bases outside the gene matches. Germline assignment: CDR1 LGHNA and CDR2 YSLEER. The CDR3 coding sequence is TGCGCCAGCAGCCAAGAATTAGGGGACAGGGTCTACGAGCAGTACTTC. This gives the protein CASSQELGDRVYEQYF.

Comments on this clonotype: A much larger clone lies one base from this, so it may be a read error. The conserved phenylalanine or tryptophan is not found at the CDR3 terminus, so this likely reflects a read error. The CDR3 region has the DNA TGTGCCAGCAGCTTAACAGGGAGCCCCTCTCGAGGCTACACCCTC. Translated, it gives CASSLTGSPSRGYTL. V gene TRBV7-2 combines with J gene TRBJ1-2; possible D gene TRBD1, 6 bases. The germline V gene has CDR1 SGHTA and CDR2 FQGNSA. The CDR3 length is 15 residues. Trimming cost V 2 bases and J 8 bases, with 18 bases left between them.

In its sample, this clonotype was seen many times. This sequence joins TRBV7-6 and TRBJ2-7; no clear D. The V gene's germline CDR1 is SGHVS and CDR2 FNYEAQ. The CDR3 has 14 amino acids. V was pared by 0 bases and J by 6 bases, with 12 bases between. The CDR3 coding sequence is TGTGCCAGCAGCTTAGCGTCAGCGAGTGGCGAGCAGTACTTC. Translating gives CASSLASASGEQYF.

In its sample, this clonotype was seen many times. CDR3: CASSLSRQLNTEAFF. The CDR3 DNA is TGTGCCAGCAGCTTATCCCGGCAGCTGAACACTGAAGCTTTCTTT. V and J are TRBV7-9 and TRBJ1-1; D gene ambiguous. V lost 2 bases to trimming and J lost 0 bases, with 10 bases between them. Per the germline V gene, CDR1 is SEHNR and CDR2 is FQNEAQ (reference sequence). The CDR3 has 15 residues.

This clonotype was observed a handful of times. This may arise from a read error, as a much more abundant clone is one base away. This chain uses TRBV20-1 with TRBJ1-2; D gene uncertain. The CDR3 extends over 13 amino acids. Germline V lookup: CDR1 DFQATT, CDR2 SNEGSKA (reference sequence). Trimming stripped 4 bases from V and 5 bases from J, with 14 bases between. The CDR3 region is CSAKLAGRYGYTF. DNA of the CDR3: TGCAGTGCTAAATTGGCCGGGAGGTATGGCTACACCTTC.

This clonotype was seen many times. Here the CDR3 reads CASSLLANSPLHF. The CDR3 coding sequence is TGTGCCAGCAGTTTACTGGCAAATTCACCCCTCCACTTT. This chain joins TRBV12-3 or TRBV12-4 and TRBJ1-6, with D unresolved. V was cut by 2 bases and J by 7 bases, with 6 bases left in between. The CDR3 length is 13 residues.

This chain uses TRBV20-1 with TRBJ2-5; TRBD2 is a possible D gene (5 bases). The V end was cut by 3 bases, the J end by 8 bases, with 16 bases between. There are 13 residues in the CDR3. Germline lookup yields CDR1 DFQATT and CDR2 SNEGSKA (reference sequence). CDR3 sequence reads: CSARTGKVNTQYF. For the CDR3, the DNA is TGCAGTGCTAGGACGGGGAAAGTGAACACCCAGTACTTC.

The chain recombines TRBV2 with TRBJ1-4; TRBD1 is a possible D gene (5 bases). In germline, CDR1 is SNHLY, CDR2 FYNNEI. There are 15 residues in the CDR3. V was pared by 4 bases and J by 5 bases, with 14 bases between. The chain's CDR3 is CASSGFGGLNEKLFF. CDR3 nucleotide sequence: TGTGCCAGCAGTGGATTCGGGGGTTTGAATGAAAAACTGTTTTTT.